These 31 T cell receptor beta chains were sequenced from one sample in a study of human T cells and chemical hapten exposure. A single record per CDR3 protein comes from TCRdb applying MiXCR to the RACE reads. Of 100,000 or so distinct CDR3 sequences listed, about a tenth are singletons. The sample's time point: patch test 2, 6 weeks after DPC sensitization. The treatment is: therapeutic diphenylcyclopropenone sensitization with weekly scalp DPC. The material sequenced was whole blood, taken in connection with sensitization to the hapten diphenylcyclopropenone (DPC). These receptor sequences come from a woman aged 40 to 50 with alopecia areata. Some clones in this sample may be carry-over from other donors' samples.

In this sample, this clonotype turned up many times. This rearrangement joins TRBV5-1 to TRBJ2-3; no clear D gene. Looked up from germline, CDR1 is SGHRS and CDR2 is YFSETQ. The CDR3 has 13 amino acids. Trimming cost V 4 bases and J 0 bases, with 6 bases left between them. The CDR3 protein is CASSHPSTDTQYF. The DNA of the CDR3 is TGCGCCAGCAGCCACCCTAGCACAGATACGCAGTATTTT.

This clonotype turned up a few times. The chain joins TRBV5-1 to TRBJ2-3, with D perhaps TRBD1 (8 bases). Between the trimmed V and J ends, which lost 4 bases and 0 bases, there was a span of 15 bases. The CDR3 is 16 amino acids. Germline values: CDR1 SGHRS, CDR2 YFSETQ. This CDR3 reads CASSPGQGGSTDTQYF. The CDR3 DNA reads TGCGCCAGCAGCCCCGGACAGGGAGGGAGCACAGATACGCAGTATTTT.

This clonotype was observed a handful of times. The genes are TRBV3-2 and TRBJ2-7; the table's TRBD2 call for D was not verified on the DNA. TRBV3-2 is recorded as a pseudogene. The CDR3 extends over 15 amino acids. The CDR3 DNA sequence: TGTGCCAGCAGCCAAAGTAAGGGAGCACCCTACGAGCAGTACTTC. Its protein is CASSQSKGAPYEQYF.

This clonotype has at least ten counts. The chain couples TRBV12-3 or TRBV12-4 to TRBJ2-2, with D perhaps matching TRBD2 (6 bases). The ends were cut back, 6 bases at V and 2 bases at J, with 16 bases in the middle. This CDR3 comprises 16 residues. The CDR3 DNA is TGTGCCAGCAGGGATGCCGGGACTCGAAACACCGGGGAGCTGTTTTTT. This gives the protein CASRDAGTRNTGELFF.

Only a few counts were recorded for this clonotype. The V call is TRBV7-2, the J call TRBJ1-2; D might be TRBD1 (6 bases). The germline V and J ends were trimmed by 5 bases and 4 bases, with 14 bases remaining between them. Germline CDR1 reads SGHTA; CDR2 reads FQGNSA. This CDR3 is built from 14 residues. This CDR3 reads CASSERGGGYGYTF. The CDR3 DNA is TGTGCCAGCAGCGAAAGAGGGGGAGGCTATGGCTACACCTTC.

The chain carries TRBV28 and TRBJ1-5; 8 nucleotides agree with TRBD1. Germline loops: CDR1 MDHEN, CDR2 SYDVKM. The CDR3 spans 15 residues. V shed 2 bases and J 5 bases; nucleotides not matched to a gene: 5. The CDR3 sequence is CASSLPGGDDQPQHF. The CDR3 DNA sequence: TGTGCCAGCAGTTTACCAGGGGGCGATGATCAGCCCCAGCATTTT.

This clonotype was seen a handful of times. This rearrangement joins TRBV4-3 to TRBJ1-5; tentative D call: TRBD1 (5 bases). With 0 bases removed from V and 5 bases from J, the gap between germline ends came to 8 bases. CDR3 length equals 14 residues. CDR1 LGHNA and CDR2 YSLEER come from the germline V gene. The CDR3 DNA is TGCGCCAGCAGCCAAGATCAGGGTTATCAGCCCCAGCATTTT. The encoded protein is CASSQDQGYQPQHF.

This clonotype came up once. This chain uses TRBV28 with TRBJ2-7; 13 nucleotides agree with TRBD2. The CDR3 loop spans 15 amino acids. Losses at the gene ends were 6 bases for V and 0 bases for J; bases not matched to a gene: 2. Germline CDR1 is MDHEN and CDR2 is SYDVKM. The CDR3 spells CASSRTSGSSYEQYF. For the CDR3, the DNA is TGTGCCAGCAGCAGGACTAGCGGGAGCTCCTACGAGCAGTACTTC. The complete variable domain, with remaining parts taken from reference TRBV28 and TRBJ2-7, reads DVKVTQSSRYLVKRTGEKVFLECVQDMDHENMFWYRQDPGLGLRLIYFSYDVKMKEKGDIPEGYSVSREKKERFSLILESASTNQTSMYLCASSRTSGSSYEQYFGPGTRLTVT.

This clonotype appeared many times. CDR3 in DNA: TGTGCCAGCAGCCCCTCCGGGACAGGGGCGAACACTGAAGCTTTCTTT. Protein: CASSPSGTGANTEAFF. The V gene is TRBV3-1, the J gene TRBJ1-1, with 10 bases identical to TRBD1. CDR3 length: 16 amino acids. The germline CDR1 and CDR2 sequences are LGHDT and YNNKEL (reference sequence). V lost 4 bases and J lost 1; bases outside the gene matches: 6.

The sample holds many counts of this clonotype. V is TRBV29-1 and J is TRBJ1-4, with TRBD1 identical over 9 bases. Germline-derived CDR1 and CDR2 are SQVTM and ANQGSEA. J lost 9 bases, V lost 6 bases, and 8 bases had no gene match. CDR3 size: 13 residues. In nucleotides, the CDR3 is TGCAGCGTCGCCGGGACAGGGTCGAAAAAACTGTTTTTT. Protein sequence: CSVAGTGSKKLFF.

This clonotype was counted at least ten times. This sequence joins TRBV29-1 and TRBJ2-7; TRBD2 matches at 8 bases. After removal of 4 bases from V and 2 bases from J, the junction contained 13 bases not matched to a gene. Germline CDR1 SQVTM, CDR2 ANQGSEA. The CDR3 length is 16 residues. The CDR3 DNA reads TGCAGCGTTGGAGGGATGCTAGCGGGCTCACCCTACGAGCAGTACTTC. The encoded protein is CSVGGMLAGSPYEQYF.

In its sample, this clonotype was seen many times. This chain uses TRBV15 with TRBJ2-3; 7 bases fit TRBD2. V gave up 1 base and J gave up 4 bases; unmatched junction bases: 5. Germline CDR1 LNHNV, CDR2 YYDKDF (reference sequence). This CDR3 contains 15 residues. CDR3 DNA sequence: TGTGCCACCAGCAGAGTGGGAGGGGCCCCAGATACGCAGTATTTT. Translated: CATSRVGGAPDTQYF.

V and J are TRBV18 and TRBJ2-5; 9 bases fit TRBD1. The CDR3 is 15 residues long. The V gene's germline CDR1 is KGHSH and CDR2 LQKENI. The trim removed 5 bases at V and 4 bases at J, leaving 8 bases unmatched. The CDR3 spells CASSSQTGGGETQYF. CDR3 coding DNA: TGTGCCAGCTCATCGCAGACAGGGGGAGGAGAGACCCAGTACTTC.

This clonotype showed up just a few times. The chain joins TRBV12-3 or TRBV12-4 to TRBJ2-2; D is unclear. This CDR3 is 14 amino acids long. V was trimmed by 5 bases and J by 5 bases, leaving 12 bases between them. CDR3 loop: CASSTLGWTGELFF. The CDR3 DNA is TGTGCCAGCAGTACGCTCGGGTGGACCGGGGAGCTGTTTTTT.

This chain links TRBV6-6 with TRBJ2-7, with D tentatively TRBD2 (6 bases). V was clipped by 7 bases and J by 0 bases, with 13 bases between them. The CDR3 is 14 amino acids. Germline V lookup: CDR1 MNHNY, CDR2 SVGAGI (reference sequence). CDR3 sequence (DNA): TGTGCCAGCACCAACGGCGGGGTCTCCTACGAGCAGTACTTC. This gives the protein CASTNGGVSYEQYF.

In its sample, this clonotype was seen a few times. The V gene is TRBV5-1, the J gene TRBJ2-2; 8 nucleotides match TRBD2. This CDR3 comprises 17 residues. V was pared by 4 bases and J by 0 bases, with 8 bases of the junction left unmatched. The germline V gene has CDR1 SGHRS and CDR2 YFSETQ. The CDR3 DNA follows: TGCGCCAGCAGCCCAAGGCCGGGAGGGTCGAACACCGGGGAGCTGTTTTTT. This codes for CASSPRPGGSNTGELFF.

J is TRBJ1-5 and V is TRBV5-8; D is uncertain. Trimming shortened V by 4 bases and J by 6 bases, and 17 bases separated the two germline ends. The CDR3 consists of 15 residues. Germline-derived CDR1 and CDR2 are SGHTS and YDEGEE. DNA for the CDR3: TGTGCCAGCAGCCTCGAACATAAAGCGGGTCAGCCCCAGCATTTT. The encoded protein is CASSLEHKAGQPQHF.

The V call is TRBV4-3, the J call TRBJ2-1; D might be TRBD2 (6 bases). Trimming took 4 bases from V and 10 from J, leaving 14 bases between them. This CDR3 spans 13 amino acids. CDR1 and CDR2 (germline): LGHNA, YSLEER. CDR3 residues: CASSRSGSGEQFF. In DNA form, the CDR3 reads TGCGCCAGCAGCCGTTCCGGGAGCGGCGAGCAGTTCTTC.

Only a few counts were recorded for this clonotype. This sequence joins TRBV24-1 and TRBJ2-1; 11 bases are a match to TRBD2. Germline CDR1 and CDR2: KGHDR and SFDVKD. V was pared by 12 bases and J by 4 bases, with 10 bases of the junction left unmatched. The CDR3 has 15 residues. DNA of the CDR3: TGTGCCGCTGGCGGAACTAGCGGGGGATACAATGAGCAGTTCTTC. It translates to CAAGGTSGGYNEQFF.

This clonotype occurred many times. This sequence joins TRBV28 and TRBJ1-5, with D tentatively TRBD1 (6 bases). CDR1 is MDHEN and CDR2 is SYDVKM in the germline V gene. This CDR3 has 15 residues. V was pared by 8 bases and J by 6 bases, with 20 bases between. The CDR3 DNA reads as TGTGCCAGCCTTGGGTCGGGGGGCCTCAGTCAGCCCCAGCATTTT. It yields the protein CASLGSGGLSQPQHF.

This chain links TRBV18 with TRBJ2-1; possibly TRBD2 for D (6 bases). The CDR3 has 14 residues. Per the germline V gene, CDR1 is KGHSH and CDR2 is LQKENI. V was shortened by 0 bases and J by 4 bases, with 7 bases between the two germline ends. CDR3: CASSPPGTYNEQFF. The CDR3, as DNA: TGTGCCAGCTCACCACCAGGGACTTACAATGAGCAGTTCTTC.

The table lists this clonotype with many counts. The chain carries TRBV27 and TRBJ2-2; 8 bases are shared with TRBD2. Germline lookup yields CDR1 MNHEY and CDR2 SMNVEV (reference sequence). The CDR3 is made up of 14 amino acids. The J segment lost 7 bases and the V segment lost 2 bases, leaving 3 bases of the junction unmatched. In nucleotides, the CDR3 is TGTGCCAGCAGTTTAGGTAGCGGGGTCGGGGAGCTGTTTTTT. This translates into CASSLGSGVGELFF.

This clonotype was counted ten times or more. The chain joins TRBV10-3 to TRBJ2-3, with TRBD2 matching over 7 bases. After removal of 10 bases from V and 1 base from J, the junction contained 8 bases not matched to a gene. The V gene's germline CDR1 is ENHRY and CDR2 SYGVKD. The CDR3 is 14 amino acids. The CDR3 region is CATKGLSGTDTQYF. For the CDR3, the DNA is TGTGCCACCAAGGGACTAAGCGGCACAGATACGCAGTATTTT.

This clonotype has just a few counts. The V gene is TRBV28, the J gene TRBJ2-1; 9 bases map to TRBD2. The CDR3 contains 18 residues. CDR1 and CDR2 (germline): MDHEN, SYDVKM. The junction had 15 bases not matched to a gene; V was cut back by 6 bases and J by 3 bases. Written as DNA, the CDR3 is TGTGCCAGCAGCGATCAGCCCCCGACTAGCGGAAACTACAATGAGCAGTTCTTC. This encodes CASSDQPPTSGNYNEQFF.

The CDR3 region has the DNA TGCAGTGCTAGAGAAGCGGGAGGGCCGGATACGCAGTATTTT. Translating gives CSAREAGGPDTQYF. The chain is built from TRBV20-1 and TRBJ2-3; 10 nucleotides line up with TRBD2. The CDR3 loop spans 14 amino acids. Germline V gives CDR1 DFQATT, CDR2 SNEGSKA (reference sequence). With 0 bases clipped from V and 6 bases from J, the junction kept 3 bases outside the gene matches.

This clonotype has a handful of counts. The chain employs TRBV27 and TRBJ2-7; TRBD2 aligns across 12 bases. Losses at the gene ends were 1 base for V and 2 bases for J; bases not matched to a gene: 9. CDR1 and CDR2 (germline): MNHEY, SMNVEV (reference sequence). The CDR3 runs 18 residues. The CDR3 loop is CASSLFPTSGRNPYEQYF. CDR3 nucleotides: TGTGCCAGCAGTTTATTTCCTACTAGCGGGAGGAACCCCTACGAGCAGTACTTC.

This clonotype turned up a few times. The chain combines TRBV3-1 with TRBJ1-1, with D tentatively TRBD1 (5 bases). This CDR3 has 14 residues. The V gene's germline CDR1 is LGHDT and CDR2 YNNKEL (reference sequence). V lost 3 bases and J 4 bases, leaving 12 bases between the germline ends. The CDR3 is CASSQTAKGTEAFF. The CDR3, as DNA: TGTGCCAGCAGCCAGACAGCAAAGGGCACTGAAGCTTTCTTT.

V and J are TRBV7-2 and TRBJ2-7, with 10 bases fitting TRBD2. The V and J ends lost 3 bases and 5 bases, in that order; junction bases with no gene match: 10. The CDR3 contains 16 residues. From germline, CDR1 is SGHTA and CDR2 FQGNSA. In nucleotides, the CDR3 is TGTGCCAGCAGCTTGACCGGGACTAGCGATTCCCACGAGCAGTACTTC. The encoded protein is CASSLTGTSDSHEQYF.

This clonotype was recorded many times. This chain uses TRBV10-3 with TRBJ1-2; D unclear. The length of the CDR3 is 12 residues. Germline values: CDR1 ENHRY, CDR2 SYGVKD. Trimming took 6 bases from V and 3 from J, leaving 8 bases between them. The CDR3 DNA sequence: TGTGCCATCAGCGAGCCCGACTATGGCTACACCTTC. It specifies CAISEPDYGYTF.

This clonotype was counted many times. This chain links TRBV6-1 with TRBJ2-7, with 9 bases aligning to TRBD2. Germline V lookup: CDR1 MNHNS, CDR2 SASEGT. V trimming: 7 bases; J trimming: 3 bases; junction bases outside the gene matches: 4. This CDR3 has 13 residues. The CDR3 loop reads CASNSGSYYEQYF. The CDR3 DNA follows: TGTGCCAGCAATAGCGGGAGTTACTACGAGCAGTACTTC.

This clonotype was picked up a small number of times. The V gene is TRBV2, the J gene TRBJ2-7, with D perhaps matching TRBD1 (6 bases). There are 12 residues in the CDR3. Trimming cost V 9 bases and J 0 bases, with 9 bases left between them. From germline, CDR1 is SNHLY and CDR2 FYNNEI. The CDR3 coding sequence is TGTGCCAGTCGGGACAACTCCTACGAGCAGTACTTC. Its protein product is CASRDNSYEQYF.